These 17 T cell receptor beta chains came from one sample sequenced in a study of shared clonotypes between healthy human individuals (dated by TCRdb to 2020 to 2021). The protocol used for the library was the immunoSEQ multiplex PCR assay. The clones in this table, taken by TCRdb from immuneACCESS, are in-frame only. Not every clone is retained; where verified, under half of the shortfall comes from an unresolved V gene, and the cause of the rest is unknown. This sample comprises over a million clones, approximately 98% of them detected only once. The ten largest make up around 0.45% of the sample. Sample: naive CD4+ T cells sorted from blood. According to the study, the label for this sample's cell subset or site signals: CD45RA+ positively selected. The source of these receptors is a man aged 30 to 45 in good health.

This clone was detected once. This specimen includes other DNA sequences encoding the same CDR3. In DNA, the CDR3 is TGTGCCAGCAGTTATGCTGGAGATACGCAGTATTTT. The encoded protein is CASSYAGDTQYF. The chain carries TRBV6-5 and TRBJ2-3; no clear D. Looked up from germline, CDR1 is MNHEY and CDR2 is SVGAGI. This CDR3 spans 12 amino acids. Trimming removed 3 bases at V and 5 bases at J, with 6 bases between.

The chain recombines TRBV28 with TRBJ2-6; maybe TRBD2 (5 bases). This CDR3 is built from 18 residues. Germline-derived CDR1 and CDR2 are MDHEN and SYDVKM. Trimming took 2 bases from V and 0 from J, leaving 14 bases between them. CDR3: CASSLGLGERSGANVLTF. CDR3 DNA sequence: TGTGCCAGCAGTTTAGGGCTCGGGGAACGCTCTGGGGCCAACGTCCTGACTTTC.

This chain uses TRBV9 with TRBJ2-2; D is unresolved. The germline gives CDR1 SGDLS, CDR2 YYNGEE. The CDR3 totals 15 residues. V shed 0 bases and J shed 1 base, with 7 bases lying between them. The CDR3 loop reads CASSVDIQNTGELFF. Written as DNA, the CDR3 is TGTGCCAGCAGCGTAGATATCCAGAACACCGGGGAGCTGTTTTTT.

The J gene is TRBJ2-1, the V gene TRBV19; a possible D gene is TRBD1 (6 bases). This CDR3 comprises 12 residues. Per the germline V gene, CDR1 is LNHDA and CDR2 is SQIVND (reference sequence). The V and J ends lost 7 bases and 9 bases respectively, with 13 bases between them. CDR3 amino acids: CASTSNRAEQFF. CDR3 coding DNA: TGTGCCAGTACCTCCAACAGGGCTGAGCAGTTCTTC. The entire variable domain, with the rest obtained from reference TRBV19 and TRBJ2-1, is as follows: DGGITQSPKYLFRKEGQNVTLSCEQNLNHDAMYWYRQDPGQGLRLIYYSQIVNDFQKGDIAEGYSVSREKKESFPLTVTSAQKNPTAFYLCASTSNRAEQFFGPGTRLTVL.

As to this clone: This CDR3 is also generated by other DNA sequences in the sample. The V and J genes are TRBV18 and TRBJ2-1; D unresolved. Deletions cut 5 bases from V and 0 bases from J, with 5 bases between. Germline loops: CDR1 KGHSH, CDR2 LQKENI. This CDR3 region has 13 residues. The CDR3 DNA sequence: TGTGCCAGCTCAGCGAGCTCCTACAATGAGCAGTTCTTC. Amino acids: CASSASSYNEQFF.

The V and J genes are TRBV11-2 and TRBJ1-4; D unresolved. CDR1 SGHAT and CDR2 FQNNGV come from the germline V gene. The CDR3 has 14 residues. Trimming shortened V by 2 bases and J by 0 bases, and 4 bases separated the two germline ends. The DNA for the CDR3 is TGTGCCAGCAGCTTAATTGCAACTAATGAAAAACTGTTTTTT. Encoded protein: CASSLIATNEKLFF.

The genes are TRBV6-6 and TRBJ2-3; 7 bases match TRBD1. Germline trimming cut 9 bases from V and 3 bases from J; bases unmatched to any gene: 12. In germline, CDR1 is MNHNY, CDR2 SVGAGI (reference sequence). The CDR3 is made up of 15 amino acids. The DNA for the CDR3 is TGTGCCAGGCCGCCTGACAGGGCGATTACAGATACGCAGTATTTT. Encoded protein: CARPPDRAITDTQYF.

The rearrangement links TRBV5-6 to TRBJ1-5; D gene uncertain. Trimming took 1 base from V and 5 from J, leaving 4 bases between them. Germline V gene data show CDR1 as SGHDT and CDR2 as YYEEEE. The CDR3 spans 12 residues. CDR3 DNA: TGTGCCAGCAGCTTGTTGGATCAGCCCCAGCATTTT. Amino acids: CASSLLDQPQHF.

This clone was seen once. The CDR3: CASSRAYREYGYTF. The CDR3 DNA reads TGTGCCAGCTCACGGGCCTACCGAGAATATGGCTACACCTTC. This chain uses TRBV18 with TRBJ1-2; D unclear. CDR1 and CDR2 from the germline V gene are KGHSH and LQKENI. Trimming stripped 4 bases from V and 5 bases from J, with 14 bases between. The CDR3 covers 14 residues.

This chain uses TRBV2 with TRBJ2-2; no clear D. Trimming removed 5 bases at V and 6 bases at J, with 7 bases between. The CDR3 has 12 amino acids. From germline, CDR1 is SNHLY and CDR2 FYNNEI. The CDR3 loop is CASSKGSGELFF. As DNA, the CDR3 is TGTGCCAGCAGTAAAGGGTCCGGGGAGCTGTTTTTT.

Points on this clone: Distinct nucleotide sequences in the sample also encode this CDR3. This chain connects TRBV7-2 to TRBJ2-1; 9 nucleotides line up with TRBD2. With 1 base clipped from V and 3 bases from J, the junction kept 1 base outside the gene matches. Germline loops: CDR1 SGHTA, CDR2 FQGNSA. This CDR3 is built from 15 residues. In DNA, the CDR3 is TGTGCCAGCAGCTTAGAACTAGCGGGCTACAATGAGCAGTTCTTC. Its protein is CASSLELAGYNEQFF.

The CDR3 region has the DNA TGTGCCAGCAGGAGTGGGACAGTGACCTACGAGCAGTACTTC. This translates into CASRSGTVTYEQYF. V usage is TRBV28 and J usage is TRBJ2-7, with 7 nucleotides matching TRBD1. Germline CDR1 reads MDHEN; CDR2 reads SYDVKM. CDR3 length: 14 residues. With V trimmed by 6 bases and J by 2 bases, 7 bases remained unmatched.

This clone has just one count. J is TRBJ1-3 and V is TRBV5-4; 9 bases line up with TRBD1. V was clipped by 4 bases and J by 2 bases; unmatched bases: 4. Germline lookup yields CDR1 SGHNT and CDR2 YYREEE (reference sequence). This CDR3 comprises 15 residues. This CDR3 reads CASSTGTGTGNTIYF. Written as DNA, the CDR3 is TGTGCCAGCAGCACAGGGACAGGGACTGGAAACACCATATATTTT.

The rearrangement joins TRBV4-1 to TRBJ1-2, with 8 bases aligning to TRBD1. The junction had 9 bases not matched to a gene; V was cut back by 1 base and J by 8 bases. The CDR3 length is 15 residues. Germline CDR1 MGHRA, CDR2 YSYEKL. Written as DNA, the CDR3 is TGCGCCAGCAGCCAAGTGGCAGTCGACAGGGGAGGCTACACCTTC. Protein product: CASSQVAVDRGGYTF.

The chain is built from TRBV18 and TRBJ2-6, with TRBD1 identical over 7 bases. The germline gives CDR1 KGHSH, CDR2 LQKENI. V dropped 3 bases and J dropped 0; count of bases not matched to a gene: 11. The CDR3 consists of 19 residues. The CDR3 here is CASSPTPGQKYSGANVLTF. Here the CDR3 DNA reads TGTGCCAGCTCACCGACCCCGGGACAGAAATACTCTGGGGCCAACGTCCTGACTTTC.

A single count supports this clone. The chain employs TRBV11-2 and TRBJ2-1, with 15 nucleotides matching TRBD2. Germline CDR1 reads SGHAT; CDR2 reads FQNNGV. Trimming at V came to 1 base and at J to 10 bases, leaving 8 bases not matched to a gene. The CDR3 contains 17 residues. For the CDR3, the DNA is TGTGCCAGCAGCTTAGTAGGGGGGACTAGCGGGAGGACCGAGCAGTTCTTC. Translating it yields CASSLVGGTSGRTEQFF.

V gene TRBV19 combines with J gene TRBJ2-3; D is perhaps TRBD2 (6 bases). CDR1 is LNHDA and CDR2 is SQIVND in the germline V gene (reference sequence). V was shortened by 3 bases and J by 2 bases, with 15 bases between the two germline ends. The CDR3 has 16 amino acids. CDR3 amino acids: CASSILVGGPTDTQYF. The CDR3, as DNA: TGTGCCAGTAGTATCCTAGTGGGAGGACCCACAGATACGCAGTATTTT.